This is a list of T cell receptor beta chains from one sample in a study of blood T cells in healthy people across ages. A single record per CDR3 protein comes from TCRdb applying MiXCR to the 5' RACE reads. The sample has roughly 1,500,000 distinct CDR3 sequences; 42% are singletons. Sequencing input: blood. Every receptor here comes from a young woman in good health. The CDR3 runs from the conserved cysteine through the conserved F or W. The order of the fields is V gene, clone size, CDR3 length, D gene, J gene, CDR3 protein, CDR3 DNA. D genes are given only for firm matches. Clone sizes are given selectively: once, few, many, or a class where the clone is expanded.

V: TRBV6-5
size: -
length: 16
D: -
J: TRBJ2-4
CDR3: CTSSPQPRRGKNIQYF
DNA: TGTACCAGCAGTCCTCAACCCCGACGGGGCAAAAACATTCAGTACTTC

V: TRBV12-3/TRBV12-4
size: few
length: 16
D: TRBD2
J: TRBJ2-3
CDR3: CASSDSGRGSTDTQYF
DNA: TGTGCCAGCAGTGACAGCGGGAGGGGCAGCACAGATACGCAGTATTTT

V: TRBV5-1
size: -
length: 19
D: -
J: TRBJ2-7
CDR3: CASSSYGPRQRREYDEQYF
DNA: TGCGCCAGCAGCTCCTATGGTCCGAGACAGCGAAGGGAATACGACGAGCAGTACTTC

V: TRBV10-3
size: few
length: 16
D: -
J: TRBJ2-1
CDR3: CAISSVGGTAYNEQFF
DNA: TGTGCCATCAGTTCCGTTGGGGGAACAGCGTACAATGAGCAGTTCTTC

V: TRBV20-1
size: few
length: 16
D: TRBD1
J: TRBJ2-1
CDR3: CSARESQGSSYNEQFF
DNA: TGCAGTGCTAGAGAGTCACAGGGGAGCTCCTACAATGAGCAGTTCTTC

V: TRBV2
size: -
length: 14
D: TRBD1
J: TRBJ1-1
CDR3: CASRPDRDETEAFF
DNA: TGTGCCAGCAGACCGGACAGGGATGAGACTGAAGCTTTCTTT

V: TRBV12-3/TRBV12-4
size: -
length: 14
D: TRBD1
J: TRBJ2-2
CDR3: CASSATGEAGELFF
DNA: TGTGCCAGCAGTGCGACAGGGGAGGCCGGGGAGCTGTTTTTT

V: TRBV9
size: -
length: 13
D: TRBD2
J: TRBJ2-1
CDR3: CASSSGTSWEQFF
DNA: TGTGCCAGCAGTTCCGGGACTAGTTGGGAGCAGTTCTTC

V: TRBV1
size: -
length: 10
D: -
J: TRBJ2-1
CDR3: CTIRVDEQFF
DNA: TGCACTATCCGGGTGGATGAGCAGTTCTTC

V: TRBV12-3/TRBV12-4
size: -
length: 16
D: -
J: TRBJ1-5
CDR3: CASSLGTAREGQPQHF
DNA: TGTGCCAGCAGTTTAGGGACAGCGAGGGAGGGTCAGCCCCAGCATTTT

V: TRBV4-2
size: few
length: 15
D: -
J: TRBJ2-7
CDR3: CASSQRSEGTNEQYF
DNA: TGTGCCAGCAGCCAACGGTCGGAAGGTACAAACGAGCAGTACTTC

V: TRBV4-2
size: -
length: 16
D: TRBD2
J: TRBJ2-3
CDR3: CASSQSLARNTDTQYF
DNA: TGTGCCAGCAGCCAGTCACTAGCGAGAAACACAGATACGCAGTATTTT

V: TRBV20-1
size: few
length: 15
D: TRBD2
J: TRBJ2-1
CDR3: CSVSGTSGGRNEQFF
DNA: TGCAGTGTAAGCGGGACTAGCGGGGGCCGCAATGAGCAGTTCTTC

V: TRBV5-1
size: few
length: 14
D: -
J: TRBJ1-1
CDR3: CASSLQTMNTEAFF
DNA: TGCGCCAGCAGCTTGCAGACAATGAACACTGAAGCTTTCTTT

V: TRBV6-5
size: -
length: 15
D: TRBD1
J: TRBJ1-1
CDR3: CASSYTTGGYTEAFF
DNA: TGTGCCAGCAGTTACACGACAGGGGGCTATACTGAAGCTTTCTTT

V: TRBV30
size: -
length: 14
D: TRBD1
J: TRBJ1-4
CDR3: CAWNGQGANEKLFF
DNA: TGTGCCTGGAACGGACAGGGGGCTAATGAAAAACTGTTTTTT

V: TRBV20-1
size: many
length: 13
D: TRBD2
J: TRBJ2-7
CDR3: CSARGGRALEQYF
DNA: TGCAGTGCTAGAGGCGGGAGGGCCCTAGAGCAGTACTTC

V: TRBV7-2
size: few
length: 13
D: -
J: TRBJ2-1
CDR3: CAKVESSYNEQFF
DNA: TGTGCCAAGGTAGAGAGCTCCTACAATGAGCAGTTCTTC

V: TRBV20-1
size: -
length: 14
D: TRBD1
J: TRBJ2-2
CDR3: CSAAGTGGLGELFF
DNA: TGCAGTGCCGCCGGGACAGGGGGCCTCGGGGAGCTGTTTTTT

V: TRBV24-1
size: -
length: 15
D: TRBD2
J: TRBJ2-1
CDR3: CATRLAGAPSDEQFF
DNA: TGTGCCACCAGACTAGCGGGGGCGCCCAGCGATGAGCAGTTCTTC

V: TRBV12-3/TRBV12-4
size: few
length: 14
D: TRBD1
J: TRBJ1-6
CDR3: CASSLDRGASPLHF
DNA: TGTGCCAGCAGTCTAGACAGGGGGGCATCACCCCTCCACTTT

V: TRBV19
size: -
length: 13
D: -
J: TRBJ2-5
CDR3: CASSISTWETQYF
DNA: TGTGCCAGTAGTATATCGACATGGGAGACCCAGTACTTC

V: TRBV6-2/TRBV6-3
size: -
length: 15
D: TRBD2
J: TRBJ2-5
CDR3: CASSSTLAGVETQYF
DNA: TGTGCCAGCAGTTCCACCTTAGCGGGGGTTGAGACCCAGTACTTC

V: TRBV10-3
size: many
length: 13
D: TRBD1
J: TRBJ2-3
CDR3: CATGQGTSDTQYF
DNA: TGTGCCACAGGACAGGGGACATCAGATACGCAGTATTTT

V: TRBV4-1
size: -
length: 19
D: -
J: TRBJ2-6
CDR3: CASSQVRPGSSSGANVLTF
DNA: TGCGCCAGCAGCCAAGTTAGACCTGGGTCAAGCTCTGGGGCCAACGTCCTGACTTTC

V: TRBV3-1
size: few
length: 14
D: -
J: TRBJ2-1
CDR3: CASSQDTAANQQFF
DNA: TGTGCCAGCAGCCAAGACACGGCGGCGAATCAGCAGTTCTTC

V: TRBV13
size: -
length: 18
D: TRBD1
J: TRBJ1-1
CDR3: CASSLGSPGQGVETEAFF
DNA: TGTGCCAGCAGCTTAGGTTCACCGGGACAGGGGGTTGAGACTGAAGCTTTCTTT

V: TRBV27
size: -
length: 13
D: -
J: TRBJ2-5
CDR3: CASSSEYQETQYF
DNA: TGTGCCAGCAGTTCCGAGTACCAAGAGACCCAGTACTTC

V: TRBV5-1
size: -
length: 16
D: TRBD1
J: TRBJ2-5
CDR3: CASSKMTGGWEETQYF
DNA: TGCGCCAGCAGCAAAATGACAGGGGGCTGGGAAGAGACCCAGTACTTC

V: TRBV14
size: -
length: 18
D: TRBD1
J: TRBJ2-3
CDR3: CASSRPGDSPRSTDTQYF
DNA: TGTGCCAGCAGCCGTCCCGGGGACAGCCCGAGGAGTACAGATACGCAGTATTTT

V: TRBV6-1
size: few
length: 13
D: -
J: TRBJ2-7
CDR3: CASSSLPSSEQYF
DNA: TGTGCCAGCAGCTCACTACCTTCCAGCGAGCAGTACTTC

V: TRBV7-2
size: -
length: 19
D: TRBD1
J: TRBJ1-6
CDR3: CASSSRRTGHGTYNSPLHF
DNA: TGTGCCAGCAGCTCCAGACGGACAGGGCATGGAACCTATAATTCACCCCTCCACTTT